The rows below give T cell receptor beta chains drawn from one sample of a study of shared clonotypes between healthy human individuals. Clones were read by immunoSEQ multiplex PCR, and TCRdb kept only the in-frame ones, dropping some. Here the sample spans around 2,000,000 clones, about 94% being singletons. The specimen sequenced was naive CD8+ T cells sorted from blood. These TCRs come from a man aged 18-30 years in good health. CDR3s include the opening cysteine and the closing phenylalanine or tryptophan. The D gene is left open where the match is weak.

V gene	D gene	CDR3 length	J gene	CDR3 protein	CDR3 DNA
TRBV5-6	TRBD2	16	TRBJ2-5	CASTLGLAGAPGTQYF	TGTGCCAGCACCCTCGGGCTAGCGGGAGCCCCGGGGACCCAGTACTTC
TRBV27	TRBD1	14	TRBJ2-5	CASSLSGQQETQYF	TGTGCCAGCAGTTTATCGGGACAGCAAGAGACCCAGTACTTC
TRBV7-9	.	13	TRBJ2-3	CASSFGSTDTQYF	TGTGCCAGCAGCTTCGGTAGCACAGATACGCAGTATTTT
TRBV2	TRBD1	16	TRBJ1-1	CASREIGGGPNTEAFF	TGTGCCAGCAGAGAAATAGGGGGCGGGCCGAACACTGAAGCTTTCTTT
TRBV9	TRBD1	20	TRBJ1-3	CASSGGGQVSPPSPGNTIYF	TGTGCCAGCAGCGGAGGGGGACAGGTTAGTCCCCCTTCGCCTGGAAACACCATATATTTT
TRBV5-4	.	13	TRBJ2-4	CAFQEASKNIQYF	TGTGCCTTTCAGGAGGCCTCCAAAAACATTCAGTACTTC
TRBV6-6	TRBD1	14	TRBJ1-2	CASSYSAGGDGYTF	TGTGCCAGCAGTTACTCGGCAGGGGGCGACGGCTACACCTTC
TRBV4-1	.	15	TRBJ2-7	CASSQVPKGAYEQYF	TGCGCCAGCAGCCAAGTCCCAAAGGGGGCCTACGAGCAGTACTTC
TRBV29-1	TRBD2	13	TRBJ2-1	CSVAPSGIDEQFF	TGCAGCGTTGCGCCTAGCGGGATCGATGAGCAGTTCTTC
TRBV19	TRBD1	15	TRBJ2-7	CASSIGTAGAYEQYF	TGTGCCAGTAGTATTGGGACAGCCGGGGCCTACGAGCAGTACTTC
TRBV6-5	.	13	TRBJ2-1	CASTDLLYNEQFF	TGTGCCAGCACCGACCTACTTTACAATGAGCAGTTCTTC
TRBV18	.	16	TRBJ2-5	CASSPLDERETETQYF	TGTGCCAGCTCACCCCTCGACGAACGGGAGACAGAGACCCAGTACTTC
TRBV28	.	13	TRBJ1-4	CASSLSAFEKLFF	TGTGCCAGCAGTTTATCGGCCTTTGAAAAACTGTTTTTT